These T cell receptor beta chains were read from a single sample in a study of T-cell reconstitution after alpha-beta-depleted transplantation in children. A single record per CDR3 protein comes from TCRdb applying MiXCR to the PCR reads. The sample contains 300,000 to 400,000 distinct CDR3 sequences, 23% of which appear only once. The sample was PBMCs, mostly from graft donor cells, taken 180 days after TCRalphabeta/CD19-depleted stem cell transplant. These receptors came from a male patient younger than 18 who had a stem cell transplant for acute lymphoblastic leukemia, so the T cells may come from the graft donor. Each CDR3 is given with its conserved first and last residue. A D gene is named only where the DNA matches it firmly. Expanded clones are given a class, and other clones once, few, many or no size at all.

d_gene: -; abundance: -; len: 12; v_gene: TRBV25-1; j_gene: TRBJ2-2; CDR3aa: CASNKGTGELFF; CDR3nt: TGTGCCAGCAACAAGGGAACCGGGGAGCTGTTTTTT
d_gene: TRBD2; abundance: few; len: 16; v_gene: TRBV15; j_gene: TRBJ2-1; CDR3aa: CATSRGTSGMYNEQFF; CDR3nt: TGTGCCACCAGCAGAGGGACTAGCGGGATGTACAATGAGCAGTTCTTC
d_gene: -; abundance: -; len: 13; v_gene: TRBV6-1; j_gene: TRBJ1-1; CDR3aa: CASSGGPYTEAFF; CDR3nt: TGTGCCAGCAGTGGCGGACCTTACACTGAAGCTTTCTTT
d_gene: TRBD2; abundance: few; len: 15; v_gene: TRBV5-1; j_gene: TRBJ2-1; CDR3aa: CASSLNSGRADEQFF; CDR3nt: TGCGCCAGCAGCTTGAATAGCGGGAGGGCCGATGAGCAGTTCTTC
d_gene: TRBD1; abundance: -; len: 17; v_gene: TRBV18; j_gene: TRBJ1-3; CDR3aa: CASSPLDRLPSGNTIYF; CDR3nt: TGTGCCAGCTCACCTTTGGACAGGCTTCCCTCTGGAAACACCATATATTTT
d_gene: TRBD1; abundance: -; len: 13; v_gene: TRBV6-6; j_gene: TRBJ1-2; CDR3aa: CASSHLDRPGYTF; CDR3nt: TGTGCCAGCAGTCATCTGGACAGGCCCGGCTACACCTTC
d_gene: -; abundance: -; len: 12; v_gene: TRBV29-1; j_gene: TRBJ1-1; CDR3aa: CSVFLGSTEAFF; CDR3nt: TGCAGCGTTTTCCTAGGGTCCACTGAAGCTTTCTTT
d_gene: TRBD2; abundance: -; len: 17; v_gene: TRBV7-3; j_gene: TRBJ2-1; CDR3aa: CASSRTSGRAQRDEQFF; CDR3nt: TGTGCCAGCAGCAGGACTAGCGGGAGGGCCCAGAGGGATGAGCAGTTCTTC
d_gene: -; abundance: few; len: 14; v_gene: TRBV4-2; j_gene: TRBJ2-3; CDR3aa: CASSPPGSTDTQYF; CDR3nt: TGTGCCAGCAGCCCGCCTGGGAGCACAGATACGCAGTATTTT
d_gene: TRBD1; abundance: few; len: 17; v_gene: TRBV23-1; j_gene: TRBJ2-5; CDR3aa: CASSQSISTGAAETQYF; CDR3nt: TGCGCCAGCAGTCAATCGATTTCAACAGGGGCGGCGGAGACCCAGTACTTC
d_gene: TRBD1; abundance: few; len: 15; v_gene: TRBV10-3; j_gene: TRBJ2-7; CDR3aa: CAISERDRASYEQYF; CDR3nt: TGTGCCATCAGTGAAAGGGACAGGGCCTCCTACGAGCAGTACTTC
d_gene: TRBD2; abundance: -; len: 14; v_gene: TRBV7-2; j_gene: TRBJ2-7; CDR3aa: CASGLAGDIYEQYF; CDR3nt: TGTGCCAGTGGACTAGCGGGAGATATCTACGAGCAGTACTTC
d_gene: -; abundance: -; len: 14; v_gene: TRBV5-1; j_gene: TRBJ2-1; CDR3aa: CASSSGDLRDEQFF; CDR3nt: TGCGCCAGCAGCTCTGGGGACCTCCGTGATGAGCAGTTCTTC
d_gene: -; abundance: -; len: 16; v_gene: TRBV9; j_gene: TRBJ1-1; CDR3aa: CASSPLQMTGNTEAFF; CDR3nt: TGTGCCAGCAGCCCCTTGCAGATGACAGGGAACACTGAAGCTTTCTTT
d_gene: -; abundance: few; len: 15; v_gene: TRBV6-5; j_gene: TRBJ2-7; CDR3aa: CASSYKGGFSYEQYF; CDR3nt: TGTGCCAGCAGTTACAAAGGCGGGTTCTCCTACGAGCAGTACTTC
d_gene: TRBD1; abundance: few; len: 16; v_gene: TRBV9; j_gene: TRBJ1-2; CDR3aa: CASTRNTGQGGFGYTF; CDR3nt: TGTGCCAGCACCAGAAATACGGGACAGGGCGGATTTGGCTACACCTTC
d_gene: -; abundance: -; len: 15; v_gene: TRBV5-1; j_gene: TRBJ1-2; CDR3aa: CASSLEGWELYGYTF; CDR3nt: TGCGCCAGCAGCTTGGAGGGATGGGAGTTGTATGGCTACACCTTC
d_gene: -; abundance: few; len: 14; v_gene: TRBV4-1; j_gene: TRBJ2-7; CDR3aa: CASSHARSSYEQYF; CDR3nt: TGCGCCAGCAGCCACGCCCGCTCCTCCTACGAGCAGTACTTC
d_gene: TRBD2; abundance: many; len: 13; v_gene: TRBV5-1; j_gene: TRBJ2-1; CDR3aa: CASSFPSGNEQFF; CDR3nt: TGCGCCAGCAGCTTCCCTAGCGGCAATGAGCAGTTCTTC
d_gene: -; abundance: few; len: 15; v_gene: TRBV12-3/TRBV12-4; j_gene: TRBJ2-6; CDR3aa: CASSLALSGANVLTF; CDR3nt: TGTGCCAGCAGTTTAGCGCTCTCTGGGGCCAACGTCCTGACTTTC
d_gene: TRBD2; abundance: few; len: 16; v_gene: TRBV5-5; j_gene: TRBJ2-7; CDR3aa: CASSWKKSGRAGEQYF; CDR3nt: TGTGCCAGCAGCTGGAAAAAGAGCGGGAGGGCCGGAGAGCAGTACTTC
d_gene: -; abundance: many; len: 14; v_gene: TRBV7-3; j_gene: TRBJ2-1; CDR3aa: CASSSPTGYNEQFF; CDR3nt: TGTGCCAGCAGCAGCCCTACAGGGTACAATGAGCAGTTCTTC
d_gene: TRBD1; abundance: -; len: 20; v_gene: TRBV15; j_gene: TRBJ1-5; CDR3aa: CATSTGQGAIPFIGNQPQHF; CDR3nt: TGTGCCACCAGCACGGGACAGGGGGCGATACCCTTTATCGGCAATCAGCCCCAGCATTTT
d_gene: -; abundance: -; len: 13; v_gene: TRBV27; j_gene: TRBJ2-7; CDR3aa: CASSLSVGHEQYF; CDR3nt: TGTGCCAGCAGTTTATCCGTCGGCCACGAGCAGTACTTC
d_gene: TRBD1; abundance: -; len: 18; v_gene: TRBV6-5; j_gene: TRBJ1-3; CDR3aa: CASSYSNQGEDSGNTIYF; CDR3nt: TGTGCCAGCAGTTACTCTAACCAGGGGGAGGACTCTGGAAACACCATATATTTT
d_gene: -; abundance: -; len: 14; v_gene: TRBV25-1; j_gene: TRBJ1-1; CDR3aa: CASSEFGANTEAFF; CDR3nt: TGTGCCAGCAGTGAATTTGGGGCTAACACTGAAGCTTTCTTT
d_gene: -; abundance: -; len: 15; v_gene: TRBV6-5; j_gene: TRBJ2-7; CDR3aa: CASSYSWTIKGEQYF; CDR3nt: TGTGCCAGCAGTTACTCCTGGACAATTAAGGGCGAGCAGTACTTC
d_gene: TRBD1; abundance: few; len: 15; v_gene: TRBV6-5; j_gene: TRBJ2-7; CDR3aa: CASSYATGLFYEQYF; CDR3nt: TGTGCCAGCAGTTACGCGACAGGGTTATTCTACGAGCAGTACTTC
d_gene: -; abundance: few; len: 17; v_gene: TRBV25-1; j_gene: TRBJ1-1; CDR3aa: CASSEYIRGRGNTEAFF; CDR3nt: TGTGCCAGCAGTGAATATATTCGGGGGAGGGGGAACACTGAAGCTTTCTTT
d_gene: -; abundance: -; len: 17; v_gene: TRBV13; j_gene: TRBJ1-6; CDR3aa: CASSSQLQGGVNSPLHF; CDR3nt: TGTGCCAGCAGCTCCCAGTTACAGGGCGGGGTGAATTCACCCCTCCACTTT
d_gene: -; abundance: -; len: 13; v_gene: TRBV5-1; j_gene: TRBJ1-2; CDR3aa: CASSLLQGHGYTF; CDR3nt: TGCGCCAGCAGCTTGTTGCAGGGGCATGGCTACACCTTC
d_gene: -; abundance: -; len: 15; v_gene: TRBV7-6; j_gene: TRBJ1-1; CDR3aa: CASSSPGPLNTEAFF; CDR3nt: TGTGCCAGCAGTTCTCCGGGACCCTTGAACACTGAAGCTTTCTTT
d_gene: -; abundance: few; len: 12; v_gene: TRBV20-1; j_gene: TRBJ1-2; CDR3aa: CSAREGGHGYTF; CDR3nt: TGCAGTGCTAGGGAGGGAGGGCATGGCTACACCTTC
d_gene: TRBD1; abundance: few; len: 15; v_gene: TRBV7-6; j_gene: TRBJ2-5; CDR3aa: CASSRNRGRLETQYF; CDR3nt: TGTGCCAGCAGCCGCAACAGGGGGCGTTTAGAGACCCAGTACTTC
d_gene: -; abundance: -; len: 14; v_gene: TRBV28; j_gene: TRBJ1-5; CDR3aa: CASSFMVGSQPQHF; CDR3nt: TGTGCCAGCAGTTTTATGGTGGGGTCGCAGCCCCAGCATTTT
d_gene: TRBD2; abundance: -; len: 15; v_gene: TRBV27; j_gene: TRBJ2-7; CDR3aa: CASSLVAGGDYEQYF; CDR3nt: TGTGCCAGCAGTTTAGTTGCGGGGGGGGACTACGAGCAGTACTTC
d_gene: -; abundance: few; len: 13; v_gene: TRBV10-3; j_gene: TRBJ2-5; CDR3aa: CAIGGSTRETQYF; CDR3nt: TGTGCCATAGGTGGGTCAACGAGGGAGACCCAGTACTTC
d_gene: -; abundance: -; len: 14; v_gene: TRBV4-2; j_gene: TRBJ2-7; CDR3aa: CASSQYFNGEEQYF; CDR3nt: TGTGCCAGCAGCCAATACTTCAACGGGGAAGAGCAGTACTTC
d_gene: -; abundance: -; len: 15; v_gene: TRBV4-1; j_gene: TRBJ1-2; CDR3aa: CASSQRDYGRNGYTF; CDR3nt: TGCGCCAGCAGCCAACGGGACTACGGAAGAAATGGCTACACCTTC
d_gene: TRBD1; abundance: -; len: 17; v_gene: TRBV4-1; j_gene: TRBJ1-5; CDR3aa: CASSPGQGGRSNQPQHF; CDR3nt: TGCGCCAGCAGCCCTGGACAGGGAGGTCGGAGCAATCAGCCCCAGCATTTT
d_gene: -; abundance: -; len: 16; v_gene: TRBV15; j_gene: TRBJ1-5; CDR3aa: CATSGGSGGVDQPQHF; CDR3nt: TGTGCCACCAGCGGGGGGTCGGGGGGGGTCGATCAGCCCCAGCATTTT